One and the same sample provided the 23 T cell receptor beta chains below, sequenced in a study of CD8+CD57+ T cells in acquired aplastic anemia. For CDR3 and TCR beta VDJ profiling, genomic DNA was the template used. MiXCR, run by TCRdb on the reads, gives a single entry per CDR3 protein. The sample holds hundreds of thousands of distinct CDR3 sequences, around 30% seen once. For sequencing, patients were chosen who had shown expansion of CD8+CD57+ cells by flow cytometry. The sample was sorted CD4+, CD8+, or CD8+CD57+ T cells (not recorded which) from PBMCs. Source of these receptors: a human donor with aplastic anemia.

This clonotype was picked up one time. The rearrangement uses TRBV10-3 and TRBJ2-6, with unresolved D. Trimming shortened V by 0 bases and J by 1 base, and 10 bases separated the two germline ends. Germline CDR1 is ENHRY and CDR2 is SYGVKD. The CDR3 runs to 17 residues. CDR3 sequence reads: CAISESILGSGANVLTF. In DNA form, the CDR3 reads TGTGCCATCAGTGAGTCTATTCTCGGGTCTGGGGCCAACGTCCTGACTTTC.

The chain links TRBV30 to TRBJ2-7; weak D call: TRBD2 (6 bases). There are 13 residues in the CDR3. Germline CDR1 and CDR2: GTSNPN and SVGIG (reference sequence). The V and J ends lost 0 bases and 3 bases respectively, with 9 bases between them. CDR3 residues: CAWSVMGGYEQYF. CDR3 sequence (DNA): TGTGCCTGGAGTGTGATGGGGGGCTACGAGCAGTACTTC.

On this clonotype: This may be a read error, as it is one base from a much larger clone. J is TRBJ1-1 and V is TRBV10-3; 7 nucleotides match TRBD1. V shed 2 bases and J 7 bases; nucleotides not matched to a gene: 13. The CDR3 covers 16 residues. Germline CDR1 is ENHRY and CDR2 is SYGVKD. The CDR3 nucleotides are TGTGCCATCAGTGAGGTGGGGACAGAAGGTACTCATGAAGCTTTCTTT. It encodes CAISEVGTEGTHEAFF.

This clonotype turned up a few times. Its ends do not fully match the called genes, so a read error is possible. J is TRBJ2-1 and V is TRBV29-1; 8 bases map to TRBD2. CDR1 and CDR2 from the germline V gene are SQVTM and ANQGSEA. The CDR3 is made up of 14 amino acids. The CDR3 bases are TGCAGCGTTCTGAGCGGGAGCTCCTACAATGAGCAGTCCTTC. Translated, it gives CSVLSGSSYNEQSF.

In its sample, this clonotype was seen many times. The chain employs TRBV19 and TRBJ1-6; 8 nucleotides agree with TRBD1. V shed 6 bases, J shed 14 bases, and the junction held 12 bases outside the gene matches. This CDR3 is built from 14 residues. Germline CDR1 LNHDA, CDR2 SQIVND (reference sequence). CDR3: CASRSGQVFTTLHF. The CDR3 bases are TGTGCCAGTAGATCGGGACAGGTTTTTACAACCCTCCACTTT.

The chain recombines TRBV7-2 with TRBJ2-7; 11 positions match TRBD2. CDR1 is SGHTA, CDR2 FQGNSA, per germline. The J segment lost 4 bases and the V segment lost 6 bases, leaving 8 bases of the junction unmatched. CDR3 length: 15 residues. The CDR3 DNA reads TGTGCCAGCAGGCAAACTAGCGGGGGCCCTTACGAGCAGTACTTC. Its protein is CASRQTSGGPYEQYF.

This clonotype showed up many times. This rearrangement joins TRBV19 to TRBJ1-1, with 9 bases aligning to TRBD1. Germline values: CDR1 LNHDA, CDR2 SQIVND (reference sequence). CDR3 length equals 15 residues. The trim removed 3 bases at V and 5 bases at J, leaving 7 bases unmatched. The CDR3 nucleotides read TGTGCCAGTAGTATGATGGGGACAGGGAGTACTGAAGCTTTCTTT. Translating gives CASSMMGTGSTEAFF.

This chain joins TRBV27 and TRBJ1-6, with D perhaps TRBD1 (5 bases). The CDR3 has 13 amino acids. The ends were cut back, 7 bases at V and 3 bases at J, with 7 bases in the middle. CDR1 and CDR2 from the germline V gene are MNHEY and SMNVEV (reference sequence). The CDR3 sequence: CASTTDYNSPLHF. CDR3 bases: TGTGCCAGCACGACAGACTATAATTCACCCCTCCACTTT.

V gene TRBV4-2 combines with J gene TRBJ2-2; D is perhaps TRBD2 (6 bases). This CDR3 contains 16 residues. Per germline, CDR1 LGHNA and CDR2 YNFKEQ. The V and J ends lost 0 bases and 1 base respectively, with 9 bases between them. In nucleotides, the CDR3 is TGTGCCAGCAGCCAAGAGGGGGGAAGGAACACCGGGGAGCTGTTTTTT. This translates into CASSQEGGRNTGELFF.

This clonotype was recorded at least ten times. The chain employs TRBV20-1 and TRBJ2-7, with 9 nucleotides matching TRBD2. The trim removed 3 bases at V and 2 bases at J, leaving 14 bases unmatched. Germline values: CDR1 DFQATT, CDR2 SNEGSKA (reference sequence). The CDR3 totals 17 residues. CDR3 in amino acids: CSARLLAGESFAYEQYF. The CDR3 nucleotides are TGCAGTGCTAGGTTATTAGCGGGAGAGTCCTTCGCCTACGAGCAGTACTTC.

A note on this clonotype: At one of its ends the junction is not consistent with the germline gene, which may arise from a read error. The gene calls are TRBV19 and TRBJ2-5, with D perhaps matching TRBD2 (5 bases). Germline assignment: CDR1 LNHDA and CDR2 SQIVND (reference sequence). This CDR3 region has 16 residues. DNA for the CDR3: TGCGCCAGCGGCTTAGGCGGACCGGGGAGCCAAGAGACCCAGTACTTC. Residues: CASGLGGPGSQETQYF.

V usage is TRBV7-6 and J usage is TRBJ2-3; no clear D gene. This CDR3 region has 13 residues. The germline V and J ends were trimmed by 1 base and 6 bases, with 8 bases remaining between them. Germline CDR1 is SGHVS and CDR2 is FNYEAQ. As DNA, the CDR3 is TGTGCCAGCAGCTTAGGACGGTTGGATACGCAGTATTTT. Protein: CASSLGRLDTQYF.

This clonotype was detected a few times. The V and J genes are TRBV7-2 and TRBJ2-7; 14 bases are a match to TRBD2. Germline lookup yields CDR1 SGHTA and CDR2 FQGNSA. The CDR3 length is 19 residues. J was trimmed by 0 bases and V by 5 bases; bases with no gene match: 12. This CDR3 is CASSLSGLAGASSSYEQYF. The CDR3 nucleotides are TGTGCCAGCAGCCTATCGGGACTAGCGGGAGCGTCAAGCTCCTACGAGCAGTACTTC.

V gene TRBV15 combines with J gene TRBJ2-3; unclear D gene. V was pared by 1 base and J by 2 bases, with 7 bases between. The CDR3 is made up of 14 amino acids. CDR1 LNHNV and CDR2 YYDKDF come from the germline V gene (reference sequence). The CDR3 loop is CATSRGVDTDTQYF. The CDR3 DNA reads TGTGCCACCAGCAGAGGGGTAGACACAGATACGCAGTATTTT.

This clonotype turned up a few times. This sequence joins TRBV28 and TRBJ1-5; D might be TRBD1 (5 bases). The germline V gene has CDR1 MDHEN and CDR2 SYDVKM. The length of the CDR3 is 15 residues. V dropped 7 bases and J dropped 3 bases, with 16 bases sitting between them. The CDR3 region is CASTWGSRDNQPQHF. The CDR3 DNA reads TGTGCCAGCACATGGGGCAGCAGAGACAATCAGCCCCAGCATTTT.

The gene calls are TRBV11-2 and TRBJ2-4, with 8 nucleotides matching TRBD1. Germline V gene sequence: CDR1 SGHAT, CDR2 FQNNGV. The CDR3 contains 16 residues. Losses at the gene ends were 1 base for V and 4 bases for J; bases not matched to a gene: 6. The CDR3 DNA follows: TGTGCCAGCAGCTTAGGGACAGGGCTAAGGAAAAACATTCAGTACTTC. Amino acids: CASSLGTGLRKNIQYF.

This clonotype turned up a few times. The V and J genes are TRBV6-2 or TRBV6-3 and TRBJ2-7, with D possibly called TRBD1 or TRBD2 (5 bases each). The CDR3 totals 15 residues. V dropped 6 bases and J dropped 2 bases, with 17 bases sitting between them. Germline CDR1 MNHEY, CDR2 SVGEGT. CDR3 nucleotide sequence: TGTGCCAGCAGCTCCCGGGACGGTAGCGCCTACGAGCAGTACTTC. It specifies CASSSRDGSAYEQYF.

The J gene is TRBJ1-4, the V gene TRBV19; D gene uncertain. Germline CDR1 is LNHDA and CDR2 is SQIVND (reference sequence). CDR3 size: 16 residues. Trimming pared 6 bases from V and 0 bases from J, leaving 14 bases between. CDR3 loop: CASSSGWETTNEKLFF. The CDR3 bases are TGTGCCAGTAGCTCGGGTTGGGAAACAACTAATGAAAAACTGTTTTTT.

The chain employs TRBV29-1 and TRBJ2-7; 7 bases are shared with TRBD1. Germline values: CDR1 SQVTM, CDR2 ANQGSEA. V was clipped by 6 bases and J by 1 base; unmatched bases: 9. CDR3 size: 14 residues. Written as DNA, the CDR3 is TGCAGCGTATCCCCGGGACAGCGATCCTACGAGCAGTACTTC. Its translation: CSVSPGQRSYEQYF.

This chain joins TRBV6-1 and TRBJ1-1; 8 positions agree with TRBD1. The CDR3 is 15 residues long. V shed 6 bases and J 6 bases; nucleotides not matched to a gene: 12. Germline CDR1 and CDR2: MNHNS and SASEGT. The CDR3 here is CASRETGDRGAEAFF. In DNA form, the CDR3 reads TGTGCCAGCAGAGAAACTGGTGACAGGGGCGCTGAAGCTTTCTTT.

The chain links TRBV10-2 to TRBJ2-7; TRBD2 might be the D (6 bases). This CDR3 has 16 amino acids. V was pared by 3 bases and J by 6 bases, with 21 bases between. CDR1 WSHSY and CDR2 SAAADI come from the germline V gene. As DNA, the CDR3 is TGCGCCAGCAGTGACGTCGCCACTAGCCCCCTCGGCGAGCAGTACTTC. As protein: CASSDVATSPLGEQYF.

V is TRBV19 and J is TRBJ1-2; D possibly corresponds to TRBD1 (6 bases). The CDR3 loop spans 13 amino acids. In germline, CDR1 is LNHDA, CDR2 SQIVND (reference sequence). V lost 8 bases, J lost 7 bases, and 17 bases lay in between. As DNA, the CDR3 is TGTGCCAGTCGTGGGGGGCAGCATGGTGGCTACACCTTC. It translates to CASRGGQHGGYTF.

This chain uses TRBV10-3 with TRBJ2-5, with 8 bases fitting TRBD1. In germline, CDR1 is ENHRY, CDR2 SYGVKD. CDR3 length equals 15 residues. V shed 1 base and J 4 bases; nucleotides not matched to a gene: 5. CDR3 coding DNA: TGTGCCATCAGTGAGTGGAACAGGGGGTTAGAGACCCAGTACTTC. It translates to CAISEWNRGLETQYF.